This paragraph reports one T cell receptor beta chain. The antigen is undetermined. These data originate in a study of shared clonotypes between healthy human individuals. Clones were sequenced by immunoSEQ multiplex PCR, and TCRdb holds only the in-frame ones, with some missing. The data contain 2 million to 3 million clones, over 85% of them singletons. Findings and limits, study-wide: Only blood was sampled; tissue repertoires likely differ.

Donors were Caucasian adults residing in Nashville, Tennessee, USA. V gave up 6 bases and J gave up 3 bases, with 15 bases separating them. The CDR3 has 14 amino acids. Germline CDR1 MNHEY, CDR2 SMNVEV (reference sequence). The genes are TRBV27 and TRBJ2-7, with a tentative D call TRBD1 (5 bases). The TCR was taken from a man between 18 and 29 years old in good health. Some clones in this sample may be carry-over from other donors' samples. The specimen sequenced was naive CD4+ T cells from PBMCs. Subset noted: CD45RA+ positively selected. The chain's CDR3 is CASSLQGVGYEQYF. The CDR3 region has the DNA TGTGCCAGCAGCTTGCAAGGGGTGGGCTACGAGCAGTACTTC.